These 8 T cell receptor beta chains share one sample of origin, sequenced in a study of tumor-infiltrating lymphocytes in primary liver carcinoma. Synthesis of TCR beta cDNA was carried out from 450 to 650 ng total RNA with a constant-region primer. Modified slightly, ARM-PCR produced TCR beta libraries over three nested multiplex PCR rounds. A C-beta reverse primer was combined with TRBV1-TRBV30 forward primers in the first two PCR rounds, and each round had about 10 cycles. Each CDR3 protein gets one entry after TCRdb re-called the multiplex PCR reads with MiXCR. This table has 95,000 to 150,000 distinct CDR3 sequences, about 59% appearing once. From about 19-30 mg of unsorted bulk tissue, DNA and RNA were co-extracted together. Source material: liver tumor tissue from sampling region 1. Subset indicated: tumor region T1, superior pole. The receptors here all came from a woman between 55 and 75 years old with primary liver carcinoma and hepatitis B virus infection.

Only a few counts were recorded for this clonotype. A read error may produce the germline difference seen at one junction end. V and J are TRBV11-3 and TRBJ2-2; TRBD2 matches at 10 bases. This CDR3 has 11 residues. Germline values: CDR1 SGHNT, CDR2 YENEEA. The CDR3 is CANSLAGGLFF. DNA of the CDR3: TGTGCCAACAGCTTAGCGGGGGGGCTGTTTTTT.

With respect to this clonotype: One junction end does not reproduce the germline sequence, and a read error may be involved. J is TRBJ2-3 and V is TRBV2, with D perhaps TRBD1 or TRBD2 (6 bases each). Germline CDR1 and CDR2: SNHLY and FYNNEI. This CDR3 is built from 12 residues. Here the CDR3 reads CVSSTGADTQYF. Here the CDR3 DNA reads TGTGTCAGCAGTACGGGGGCAGATACACAGTATTTT.

In the case of this clonotype: A much larger clone is a single base away; this may be a read error. The final CDR3 position lacks the conserved phenylalanine or tryptophan, pointing to a likely read error. The rearrangement links TRBV12-5 to TRBJ2-3, with D perhaps matching TRBD1 (5 bases). The germline V and J ends were trimmed by 1 base and 2 bases, with 19 bases remaining between them. CDR1 and CDR2 (germline): LGHNT, FRNRAP. This CDR3 comprises 18 residues. In nucleotides, the CDR3 is TGTGCTAGTGGTTTGGACCAGGGCCTCCCCGCCTTCACAGATACGCAGTATCTT. Translating gives CASGLDQGLPAFTDTQYL.

With regard to this clonotype: This clone may be a read error of a much larger clone one base away. V usage is TRBV4-1 and J usage is TRBJ2-2; tentatively, D is TRBD1 (5 bases). This CDR3 region has 16 residues. Germline CDR1 reads MGHRA; CDR2 reads YSYEKL. CDR3 residues: CASSQGARQNAGELFF. The CDR3 bases are TGCGCCAGCAGCCAAGGAGCGAGACAGAACGCCGGGGAGCTGTTTTTT.

As regards this clonotype: Sequence at one end of the junction differs from germline and may be a read error. The chain uses TRBV5-6 and TRBJ2-4; 9 bases align to TRBD1. The CDR3 has 15 amino acids. Germline V lookup: CDR1 SGHDT, CDR2 YYEEEE. The chain's CDR3 is CASNFDRGNENIQYF. The DNA for the CDR3 is TGTGCCAGCAACTTCGACAGGGGGAACGAAAACATTCAGTATTTC.

This chain links TRBV11-2 with TRBJ2-2; possible D gene TRBD2, 5 bases. Germline CDR1 SGHAT, CDR2 FQNNGV. This CDR3 region has 14 residues. V was shortened by 0 bases and J by 9 bases, with 11 bases between the two germline ends. The DNA for the CDR3 is TGTGCCAGCAGCTTAGAAAGGAGGTCCTGGGAGCTGTTTTTT. Translation gives CASSLERRSWELFF.

The gene calls are TRBV10-3 and TRBJ2-3; TRBD2 matches at 14 bases. Germline V gives CDR1 ENHRY, CDR2 SYGVKD. With V trimmed by 10 bases and J by 4 bases, 7 bases remained unmatched. This CDR3 has 15 residues. The CDR3 nucleotides read TGTGCCACAAGACTAGCGGGAGGGGAAGCAGATACGCAGTATTTT. Amino acid sequence: CATRLAGGEADTQYF.

Ten or more counts support this clonotype. This chain links TRBV5-4 with TRBJ2-7, with 7 bases aligning to TRBD1. After removal of 4 bases from V and 4 bases from J, the junction contained 5 bases not matched to a gene. The CDR3 runs to 13 residues. The germline CDR1 and CDR2 sequences are SGHNT and YYREEE (reference sequence). The CDR3 DNA sequence: TGTGCCAGCAGCCACCGGGACAGATACGAGCAGTACTTC. Translating it yields CASSHRDRYEQYF.